This T cell receptor (beta chain) was documented in a study of OX40 agonist ivuxolimab in advanced cancers. Study-level information: Enrollees could have had prior anti-PD-1, anti-PD-L1 or anti-CTLA-4 therapy, which more than 30% had received.

The germline V gene has CDR1 LNHNV and CDR2 YYDKDF (reference sequence). J lost 7 bases, V lost 3 bases, and 4 bases had no gene match. The CDR3 consists of 14 residues. Measured with immunoSEQ multiplex PCR; TCRdb has only the in-frame clones, and not every one. The sample records tens of thousands of clones, about 85% being singletons. Source: CD4+ or CD8+ T cells sorted from blood, taken in a trial of the OX40 agonist ivuxolimab. The TCR comes from an adult with an advanced solid tumor such as melanoma, head and neck, liver or kidney cancer. The rearrangement links TRBV15 to TRBJ2-5; 11 bases are a match to TRBD2. For the CDR3, the DNA is TGTGCCACCAGCAGCCTTACTAGCGGGGGGACCCAGTACTTC. Translation: CATSSLTSGGTQYF.